Presented here are 25 T cell receptor beta chains from one specimen sequenced in a study of blood T cell repertoires in COVID-19. Profiling relied on immunoSEQ multiplex PCR, and the TCRdb table lists in-frame clones only, not all of them. The sample yields about 94,000 clones, roughly 87% seen once. The sequenced sample consisted of peripheral blood. Receptors originate from a woman aged 80 or over with acute or convalescent COVID-19.

The V gene is TRBV18, the J gene TRBJ2-3; TRBD2 matches 12 bases. The germline V gene has CDR1 KGHSH and CDR2 LQKENI. There are 18 residues in the CDR3. V lost 4 bases, J lost 0 bases, and 8 bases stayed unmatched. CDR3 loop: CASSQRTSGVASTDTQYF. CDR3 sequence (DNA): TGTGCCAGCTCACAAAGGACTAGCGGGGTCGCTAGCACAGATACGCAGTATTTT.

The chain carries TRBV5-1 and TRBJ2-7; 7 bases are shared with TRBD1. The junction had 7 bases not matched to a gene; V was cut back by 3 bases and J by 1 base. CDR1 SGHRS and CDR2 YFSETQ come from the germline V gene. This CDR3 has 15 amino acids. CDR3 in amino acids: CASSSGQAKSYEQYF. The CDR3 bases are TGCGCCAGCAGCTCAGGACAGGCAAAATCCTACGAGCAGTACTTC. The whole variable domain, remainder taken from reference TRBV5-1 and TRBJ2-7, is KAGVTQTPRYLIKTRGQQVTLSCSPISGHRSVSWYQQTPGQGLQFLFEYFSETQRNKGNFPGRFSGRQFSNSRSEMNVSTLELGDSALYLCASSSGQAKSYEQYFGPGTRLTVT.

CDR3 coding DNA: TGTGCCAGCAGCTATAGTGGACAGGGGTGGGGCTACACCTTC. Its protein is CASSYSGQGWGYTF. J is TRBJ1-2 and V is TRBV7-8; 9 bases fit TRBD1. The CDR3 extends over 14 amino acids. Trimming cost V 4 bases and J 8 bases; bases outside gene matches: 8. Germline values: CDR1 SGHVS, CDR2 FQNEAQ.

V and J are TRBV6-5 and TRBJ1-2; 9 bases map to TRBD1. Germline lookup yields CDR1 MNHEY and CDR2 SVGAGI. V gave up 5 bases and J gave up 1 base; unmatched junction bases: 2. The CDR3 length is 14 residues. The CDR3, as DNA: TGTGCCAGCAGTAGGACAGGGGTTAACTATGGCTACACCTTC. Translated: CASSRTGVNYGYTF.

The chain couples TRBV3-1 (or the pseudogene TRBV3-2) to TRBJ2-5, with 8 positions matching TRBD2. Looked up from germline, CDR1 is LGHDT and CDR2 is YNNKEL (reference sequence). The CDR3 runs 16 residues. The V and J ends lost 4 bases and 9 bases, in that order; junction bases with no gene match: 16. CDR3 DNA: TGTGCCAGCAGCCGCCTGGCCTCGTTAACGGGAGGGGCCCAGTACTTC. This encodes CASSRLASLTGGAQYF.

V and J are TRBV24-1 and TRBJ2-1, with a possible D match to TRBD2 (6 bases). Germline CDR1 KGHDR, CDR2 SFDVKD. Trimming took 3 bases from V and 11 from J, leaving 16 bases between them. The CDR3 loop spans 14 amino acids. The CDR3 here is CATSDPRTSWQQFF. CDR3 in DNA: TGTGCCACCAGTGATCCGCGCACTAGCTGGCAGCAGTTCTTC.

The V gene is TRBV19, the J gene TRBJ2-1; 13 nucleotides agree with TRBD2. Germline loops: CDR1 LNHDA, CDR2 SQIVND (reference sequence). This CDR3 comprises 16 residues. V lost 5 bases and J lost 6; bases outside the gene matches: 7. This CDR3 is CASSQPGLAGTNEQFF. CDR3 DNA: TGTGCCAGTAGTCAACCGGGACTAGCGGGAACCAATGAGCAGTTCTTC.

Only one count was recorded for this clone. The V and J genes are TRBV2 and TRBJ1-1, with 7 bases matching TRBD1. V was pared by 10 bases and J by 0 bases, with 14 bases of the junction left unmatched. Germline lookup yields CDR1 SNHLY and CDR2 FYNNEI. The CDR3 covers 16 residues. The DNA for the CDR3 is TGTGCCACCATCAGGGGGACTCAGAACATGAACACTGAAGCTTTCTTT. Its protein product is CATIRGTQNMNTEAFF.

This chain joins TRBV23-1 and TRBJ2-7, with 7 bases fitting TRBD2. TRBV23-1 is sorted into the ORF group, with uncertain function. V lost 0 bases to trimming and J lost 3 bases; unmatched junction nucleotides: 5. This CDR3 has 15 amino acids. The CDR3 sequence is CASSQSVRGIYEQYF. The CDR3 nucleotides read TGCGCCAGCAGTCAATCCGTGCGGGGGATCTACGAGCAGTACTTC.

This clone occurred once. The V gene is TRBV11-3, the J gene TRBJ2-7, with a weak D call TRBD1 (6 bases). The V end was cut by 4 bases, the J end by 6 bases, with 16 bases between. The CDR3 totals 14 residues. Germline CDR1 is SGHNT and CDR2 is YENEEA. CDR3 region: CASSSLRGSGEQYF. In DNA, the CDR3 is TGTGCCAGCAGCTCCCTCAGGGGTTCTGGCGAGCAGTACTTC.

This rearrangement joins TRBV4-3 to TRBJ2-3; D gene unclear. The germline V and J ends were trimmed by 3 bases and 3 bases, with 10 bases remaining between them. CDR3 size: 14 residues. CDR1 and CDR2 from the germline V gene are LGHNA and YSLEER. The CDR3 nucleotides are TGCGCCAGCAGCCAGTCGGGTCTGACAGATACGCAGTATTTT. Its translation: CASSQSGLTDTQYF.

V usage is TRBV18 and J usage is TRBJ1-4; D is ambiguous. The length of the CDR3 is 13 residues. Trimming removed 4 bases at V and 6 bases at J, with 9 bases between. Per germline, CDR1 KGHSH and CDR2 LQKENI. CDR3 residues: CASSRGLDEKLFF. The CDR3 DNA reads as TGTGCCAGCTCACGAGGCTTGGATGAAAAACTGTTTTTT.

V gene TRBV3-1 (or the pseudogene TRBV3-2) combines with J gene TRBJ2-1; tentatively, D is TRBD2 (5 bases). Germline V gene lookup returns CDR1 LGHDT and CDR2 YNNKEL (reference sequence). The CDR3 sequence is 16 residues long. V dropped 1 base and J dropped 0 bases, with 10 bases sitting between them. CDR3 region: CASSQGRLYSYNEQFF. CDR3 bases: TGTGCCAGCAGCCAAGGGAGGCTGTACTCCTACAATGAGCAGTTCTTC.

The V gene is TRBV7-2, the J gene TRBJ2-1; D call uncertain. The V gene's germline CDR1 is SGHTA and CDR2 FQGNSA. The length of the CDR3 is 15 residues. V lost 6 bases and J 3 bases, leaving 15 bases between the germline ends. The CDR3: CASSPNGQFYNEQFF. Here the CDR3 DNA reads TGTGCCAGCAGTCCCAATGGGCAATTCTACAATGAGCAGTTCTTC.

This clone was detected once. This rearrangement joins TRBV6-5 to TRBJ2-1, with TRBD1 identical over 9 bases. Germline V lookup: CDR1 MNHEY, CDR2 SVGAGI. The J segment lost 4 bases and the V segment lost 6 bases, leaving 4 bases of the junction unmatched. This CDR3 contains 14 residues. This CDR3 is CASSIDRGYNEQFF. The CDR3 coding sequence is TGTGCCAGCAGCATAGACAGGGGGTACAATGAGCAGTTCTTC.

CDR3: CAWSDGGAVNEKLFF. The DNA for the CDR3 is TGTGCCTGGAGTGACGGGGGAGCCGTGAATGAAAAACTGTTTTTT. The J gene is TRBJ1-4, the V gene TRBV30; D perhaps matches TRBD1 (5 bases). Trimming shortened V by 1 base and J by 5 bases, and 14 bases separated the two germline ends. The CDR3 totals 15 residues. Per germline, CDR1 GTSNPN and CDR2 SVGIG (reference sequence).

A remark on this clone: One end of the junction fails to match germline, which may point to a read error. This chain connects TRBV6-5 to TRBJ2-2, with TRBD2 identical over 7 bases. Germline loops: CDR1 MNHEY, CDR2 SVGAGI. The length of the CDR3 is 13 residues. The CDR3 DNA reads TGTGGCAGCCAGGGAGGGCTTGACGGGGAGCTGTTTTTT. This sequence encodes CGSQGGLDGELFF.

The chain recombines TRBV18 with TRBJ1-6; D remains unclear. V lost 2 bases, J lost 8 bases, and 10 bases lay in between. CDR3 size: 14 residues. CDR1 KGHSH and CDR2 LQKENI come from the germline V gene. Here the CDR3 DNA reads TGTGCCAGCTCACCAAATGTTCTTGATTCACCCCTCCACTTT. Translated, it gives CASSPNVLDSPLHF.

This chain links TRBV19 with TRBJ2-1; TRBD2 matches 8 bases. J lost 0 bases, V lost 7 bases, and 8 bases had no gene match. Germline V lookup: CDR1 LNHDA, CDR2 SQIVND (reference sequence). This CDR3 is built from 16 residues. CDR3 in DNA: TGTGCCAGTACCCCCCCGGGGGGGAGCTCCTACAATGAGCAGTTCTTC. Translation: CASTPPGGSSYNEQFF.

The chain couples TRBV7-9 to TRBJ2-1; 10 nucleotides line up with TRBD2. The CDR3 runs to 14 residues. The germline V gene encodes CDR1 SEHNR and CDR2 FQNEAQ (reference sequence). V lost 5 bases to trimming and J lost 6 bases; unmatched junction nucleotides: 4. CDR3 protein: CASSLWTSGNEQFF. The CDR3 DNA sequence: TGTGCCAGCAGCCTGTGGACTAGCGGCAATGAGCAGTTCTTC.

The V call is TRBV12-5, the J call TRBJ2-7; a possible D gene is TRBD2 (6 bases). From germline, CDR1 is LGHNT and CDR2 FRNRAP. Trimming pared 6 bases from V and 3 bases from J, leaving 12 bases between. CDR3 length: 13 amino acids. As DNA, the CDR3 is TGTGCTAGTGGCCGGGGGAATGGCTACGAGCAGTACTTC. It translates to CASGRGNGYEQYF.

The rearrangement joins TRBV5-1 to TRBJ1-1, with 8 bases identical to TRBD1. Germline CDR1 SGHRS, CDR2 YFSETQ. The CDR3 totals 16 residues. The ends lost 2 bases at V and 5 bases at J; junction bases unmatched: 11. The DNA of the CDR3 is TGCGCCAGCAGCTTTGGCCGAAGGACAGGGAAGACTGAAGCTTTCTTT. Translated, it gives CASSFGRRTGKTEAFF.

The chain employs TRBV6-1 and TRBJ2-1; 16 nucleotides align to TRBD2. Germline loops: CDR1 MNHNS, CDR2 SASEGT. Trimming cost V 4 bases and J 7 bases; bases outside gene matches: 7. The CDR3 runs to 17 residues. CDR3 sequence (DNA): TGTGCCAGCAGTGGACGACCGGGACTAGCGGGAGGGAATGAGCAGTTCTTC. Translation: CASSGRPGLAGGNEQFF.

J is TRBJ2-3 and V is TRBV5-4, with TRBD2 as a possible D gene (7 bases). This CDR3 is 17 amino acids long. Germline-derived CDR1 and CDR2 are SGHNT and YYREEE (reference sequence). V was clipped by 4 bases and J by 1 base, with 19 bases between them. CDR3 DNA sequence: TGTGCCAGCAGCCGTTCCGCGGGGGCGGTGGGCACAGATACGCAGTATTTT. It encodes CASSRSAGAVGTDTQYF.

The V call is TRBV6-5, the J call TRBJ1-2; D not resolved. The CDR3 is made up of 14 amino acids. The V gene lost 0 bases and the J gene lost 6 bases, with 11 bases spanning the gap. Per the germline V gene, CDR1 is MNHEY and CDR2 is SVGAGI. The CDR3 DNA sequence: TGTGCCAGCAGTTACTCGGAGGGCTTGGATGGCTACACCTTC. Protein sequence: CASSYSEGLDGYTF.